This T cell receptor (beta chain) came from a study of cytomegalovirus exposure and HLA in healthy donors. General study results and limits: Whilst most TCR sequences proved rare, a subset of public TCRs occurred across many donors. The study labeled 170 or so TCR beta chains cytomegalovirus-associated.

With regard to this clone: Its antigen is not identified.

Donors came from a validation cohort of 95 to 150 subjects, distinct from the first 666-subject cohort. Assay: immunoSEQ multiplex PCR; the TCRdb copy retains only in-frame clones and omits some. The table has 70,000 or so clones, about 90% seen once. Germline lookup yields CDR1 ENHRY and CDR2 SYGVKD. The V and J ends lost 8 bases and 4 bases respectively, with 8 bases between them. The CDR3 is 11 residues long. This clonotype was sampled from a man aged 18 to 29 in good health and CMV-seronegative. Material: PBMCs. The gene calls are TRBV10-3 and TRBJ1-2, with D unresolved. CDR3: CAIGDGYGYTF. The CDR3 nucleotides are TGTGCCATCGGAGACGGCTATGGCTACACCTTC.